This TCR beta chain was identified during a study of T cells in Graves' hyperthyroidism and ophthalmopathy. This clonotype was picked up many times. Germline trimming cut 0 bases from V and 6 bases from J; bases unmatched to any gene: 8. The CDR3 is made up of 16 amino acids. RNA transcripts were the template for amplifying TCR beta CDR3 regions. The primer set for the first-round RT-PCR of the TCR CDR3 was HTBI. In TCRdb, the multiplex PCR reads were re-called with MiXCR into one record per CDR3 protein. The sample shows 450,000 to 700,000 distinct CDR3 sequences, around 42% of them seen only once. Sequenced: peripheral blood or thyroid tissue (not recorded which). The origin of this receptor is an adult woman with Graves' disease, either hyperthyroidism or ophthalmopathy (not recorded which). This rearrangement joins TRBV12-3 or TRBV12-4 to TRBJ1-5; the match to TRBD1 covers 7 bases. The CDR3 DNA reads as TGTGCCAGCAGTTTAGCGCGGGGACAGCAGGGTCAGCCCCAGCATTTT. Protein sequence: CASSLARGQQGQPQHF.